Below, 32 T cell receptor beta chains from the same sample are listed, as sequenced in a study of cytomegalovirus exposure and HLA in healthy donors. Primers included in the PCR were 60 Vbeta and 13 Jbeta primers. The table came from immunoSEQ multiplex PCR; TCRdb's copy has only in-frame clones and leaves some out. The table includes approximately 110,000 clones, around 80% detected once. Sample: PBMCs. These receptors were collected from a man between 45 and 60 years old in good health and CMV-seronegative.

For this clone: Because it lacks the conserved phenylalanine or tryptophan at the end, this CDR3 is likely a read error. The limits of the CDR3 on the DNA are not certain, so only TCRdb's listed CDR3 is given. The chain has TRBV6-1 and TRBJ1-1; TRBD1, the table's D call, was not compared with the DNA. Termini included, the CDR3 measures 11 amino acids. Germline V gene lookup returns CDR1 MNHNS and CDR2 SASEGT. The chain's CDR3 is CATTRGGTGTL.

The chain uses TRBV2 and TRBJ2-6; 8 bases match TRBD1. CDR1 SNHLY and CDR2 FYNNEI come from the germline V gene. CDR3 length: 19 amino acids. V shed 8 bases, J shed 4 bases, and the junction held 19 bases outside the gene matches. CDR3 region: CASRYLQGALSPGANVLTF. DNA of the CDR3: TGTGCCAGCCGATATCTTCAGGGGGCGTTATCTCCCGGGGCCAACGTCCTGACTTTC.

The CDR3 region is CASSADLSSYEQYF. The CDR3, as DNA: TGTGCCAGCAGCGCTGACTTAAGCTCCTACGAGCAGTACTTC. The chain is built from TRBV9 and TRBJ2-7; no firm D call. With 3 bases removed from V and 0 bases from J, the gap between germline ends came to 10 bases. The germline gives CDR1 SGDLS, CDR2 YYNGEE. The CDR3 is 14 amino acids.

This sequence joins TRBV30 and TRBJ1-3; D not certain. Germline V gene lookup returns CDR1 GTSNPN and CDR2 SVGIG (reference sequence). The CDR3 totals 13 residues. Trimming pared 2 bases from V and 4 bases from J, leaving 9 bases between. DNA for the CDR3: TGTGCCTGGAGTCTCGGGTACGGAAACACCATATATTTT. Protein: CAWSLGYGNTIYF.

The chain employs TRBV12-1 and TRBJ1-4; the D call TRBD1 from the table was never checked on the DNA. TRBV12-1 is shown as a pseudogene. The CDR3 is made up of 14 amino acids. The CDR3 loop reads CASSKGIPNEKLFF. The DNA of the CDR3 is TGTGCCAGCAGTAAGGGGATACCTAATGAAAAACTGTTTTTT.

The CDR3 reads CASSLVGQGDTF. The CDR3 DNA follows: TGTGCCAGCAGCTTGGTTGGGCAGGGGGACACCTTC. The genes are TRBV5-6 and TRBJ1-2, with 7 bases that match TRBD1. CDR3 length equals 12 residues. The J segment lost 12 bases and the V segment lost 0 bases, leaving 5 bases of the junction unmatched. In germline, CDR1 is SGHDT, CDR2 YYEEEE. The entire variable domain, with the rest obtained from reference TRBV5-6 and TRBJ1-2, is as follows: DAGVTQSPTHLIKTRGQQVTLRCSPKSGHDTVSWYQQALGQGPQFIFQYYEEEERQRGNFPDRFSGHQFPNYSSELNVNALLLGDSALYLCASSLVGQGDTFGSGTRLTVV.

V is TRBV5-1 and J is TRBJ2-2, with 10 bases aligning to TRBD2. The CDR3 is 18 residues long. The germline V gene has CDR1 SGHRS and CDR2 YFSETQ. V was pared by 4 bases and J by 5 bases, with 14 bases of the junction left unmatched. The CDR3 loop is CASSLASVAGGGTGELFF. CDR3 coding DNA: TGCGCCAGCAGCCTCGCCTCGGTAGCGGGAGGAGGGACCGGGGAGCTGTTTTTT.

The CDR3 here is CASSLVLAGGRESADTQYF. DNA of the CDR3: TGCGCCAGCAGCTTGGTCCTAGCGGGGGGCCGAGAGTCCGCAGATACGCAGTATTTT. The chain uses TRBV5-1 and TRBJ2-3; 11 nucleotides match TRBD2. Per the germline V gene, CDR1 is SGHRS and CDR2 is YFSETQ. The CDR3 totals 19 residues. Trimming took 0 bases from V and 4 from J; bases not matched to a gene: 13.

In this sample, this clone turned up once. The gene calls are TRBV4-2 and TRBJ2-7, with 9 bases fitting TRBD1. Losses at the gene ends were 3 bases for V and 5 bases for J; bases not matched to a gene: 5. This CDR3 is 14 amino acids long. Germline lookup yields CDR1 LGHNA and CDR2 YNFKEQ. The CDR3 protein is CASSQQQGADEQYF. CDR3 in DNA: TGTGCCAGCAGCCAGCAACAGGGGGCCGACGAGCAGTACTTC.

The gene calls are TRBV6-5 and TRBJ1-4; no firm D call. CDR3 size: 12 residues. V was trimmed by 6 bases and J by 8 bases, leaving 10 bases between them. The germline V gene has CDR1 MNHEY and CDR2 SVGAGI. The CDR3 DNA reads as TGTGCCAGCAGGCGGGCGGGCGAAAAACTGTTTTTT. It codes for CASRRAGEKLFF.

This chain joins TRBV19 and TRBJ2-3; no firm D call. V was trimmed by 8 bases and J by 0 bases, leaving 15 bases between them. CDR1 and CDR2 from the germline V gene are LNHDA and SQIVND (reference sequence). CDR3 length: 15 residues. The chain's CDR3 is CASSDLTDSTDTQYF. CDR3 coding DNA: TGTGCCAGTTCCGATCTGACTGATAGCACAGATACGCAGTATTTT.

The rearrangement joins TRBV5-1 to TRBJ1-1; D remains ambiguous. V lost 5 bases to trimming and J lost 1 base, with 12 bases between them. The CDR3 has 14 residues. Germline CDR1 SGHRS, CDR2 YFSETQ. The CDR3 spells CASRRVEGNTEAFF. The CDR3 DNA is TGCGCCAGCAGGAGGGTGGAGGGGAACACTGAAGCTTTCTTT.

The V gene is TRBV27, the J gene TRBJ1-5; 9 bases agree with TRBD1. This CDR3 has 14 residues. Trimming removed 6 bases from V and 6 bases from J; junction bases left unmatched: 6. Looked up from germline, CDR1 is MNHEY and CDR2 is SMNVEV (reference sequence). The CDR3 DNA reads as TGTGCCAGCAGAAGACAGGGGGACGGTCAGCCCCAGCATTTT. This translates into CASRRQGDGQPQHF.

The chain couples TRBV4-1 to TRBJ2-3; perhaps TRBD2 as D (5 bases). The CDR3 contains 16 residues. Trimming stripped 2 bases from V and 1 base from J, with 13 bases between. Germline values: CDR1 MGHRA, CDR2 YSYEKL. CDR3 in amino acids: CASSQISARGTDTQYF. For the CDR3, the DNA is TGCGCCAGCAGCCAAATATCTGCGCGGGGCACAGATACGCAGTATTTT.

J is TRBJ1-4 and V is TRBV28; 9 bases map to TRBD1. After removal of 5 bases from V and 6 bases from J, the junction contained 10 bases not matched to a gene. The CDR3 consists of 16 residues. Germline CDR1 and CDR2: MDHEN and SYDVKM. The CDR3 loop is CASSPGGQGLDEKLFF. The CDR3 DNA reads as TGTGCCAGCAGTCCCGGTGGACAGGGGTTGGATGAAAAACTGTTTTTT.

This clone showed up just a few times. Other DNA sequences of this sample code for an identical CDR3. The rearrangement uses TRBV27 and TRBJ2-1; D is possibly TRBD2 (5 bases). V lost 6 bases and J lost 8, with 17 bases in between. Germline CDR1 reads MNHEY; CDR2 reads SMNVEV (reference sequence). The CDR3 is 14 residues long. Written as DNA, the CDR3 is TGTGCCAGCAGCCCAGGCCTAGCTGCGGATGAGCAGTTCTTC. It is translated as CASSPGLAADEQFF.

The chain combines TRBV7-2 with TRBJ1-6, with TRBD1 matching over 9 bases. The trim removed 6 bases at V and 10 bases at J, leaving 7 bases unmatched. Germline assignment: CDR1 SGHTA and CDR2 FQGNSA. CDR3 length: 14 amino acids. The CDR3 DNA follows: TGTGCCAGCAGACCTACAGGGGGCAGGTCACCCCTCCACTTT. This sequence encodes CASRPTGGRSPLHF.

The chain couples TRBV4-3 to TRBJ1-5; TRBD1 aligns across 9 bases. CDR1 and CDR2 from the germline V gene are LGHNA and YSLEER. V gave up 0 bases and J gave up 4 bases; unmatched junction bases: 1. This CDR3 comprises 15 residues. The CDR3 region is CASSQDGQGNQPQHF. The CDR3, as DNA: TGCGCCAGCAGCCAAGATGGACAGGGGAATCAGCCCCAGCATTTT.

The V and J genes are TRBV2 and TRBJ2-7, with TRBD2 identical over 8 bases. The CDR3 runs to 13 residues. The J segment lost 6 bases and the V segment lost 5 bases, leaving 6 bases of the junction unmatched. Germline V gives CDR1 SNHLY, CDR2 FYNNEI. The CDR3 coding sequence is TGTGCCAGCAGTTCCGGGGGGGGCCTCGAGCAGTACTTC. Amino acid sequence: CASSSGGGLEQYF.

The chain combines TRBV19 with TRBJ2-1; 7 nucleotides align to TRBD2. This CDR3 is built from 16 residues. Germline CDR1 and CDR2: LNHDA and SQIVND (reference sequence). Trimming took 5 bases from V and 0 from J; bases not matched to a gene: 7. Here the CDR3 reads CASSFLADLSYNEQFF. In nucleotides, the CDR3 is TGTGCCAGTAGTTTCCTAGCGGACCTCTCCTACAATGAGCAGTTCTTC.

The V gene is TRBV30, the J gene TRBJ1-5; tentative D call: TRBD1 (6 bases). CDR3 length: 18 amino acids. Trimming took off 0 bases at V and 5 bases at J, with 23 bases between the two ends. CDR1 is GTSNPN and CDR2 is SVGIG in the germline V gene (reference sequence). Here the CDR3 reads CAWSVRWEGRGPDQPQHF. CDR3 DNA: TGTGCCTGGAGTGTACGTTGGGAGGGCAGGGGTCCGGATCAGCCCCAGCATTTT. Full variable domain (outside the CDR3, taken from reference TRBV30 and TRBJ1-5): SQTIHQWPATLVQPVGSPLSLECTVEGTSNPNLYWYRQAAGRGLQLLFYSVGIGQISSEVPQNLSASRPQDRQFILSSKKLLLSDSGFYLCAWSVRWEGRGPDQPQHFGDGTRLSIL.

V and J are TRBV25-1 and TRBJ1-6; D gene uncertain. V gave up 7 bases and J gave up 6 bases, with 16 bases separating them. The CDR3 has 15 amino acids. Germline assignment: CDR1 MGHDK and CDR2 SYGVNS. CDR3 region: CASTVSGSSNSPLHF. For the CDR3, the DNA is TGTGCCAGCACTGTTTCAGGCTCGAGTAATTCACCCCTCCACTTT.

The chain couples TRBV7-8 to TRBJ1-3, with D maybe TRBD1 (6 bases). The CDR3 spans 16 residues. V gave up 8 bases and J gave up 4 bases, with 21 bases separating them. Germline V gene lookup returns CDR1 SGHVS and CDR2 FQNEAQ. The CDR3, as DNA: TGTGCCAGCGGCCCCCATCCCAGGGGCATCGGAAACACCATATATTTT. Translation gives CASGPHPRGIGNTIYF.

The rearrangement links TRBV18 to TRBJ2-1, with TRBD2 matching 10 bases. The CDR3 spans 20 residues. Unmatched junction bases numbered 17, after V lost 0 bases and J lost 6 bases. The germline V gene has CDR1 KGHSH and CDR2 LQKENI. CDR3 residues: CASSPPGSGRALPGPNEQFF. CDR3 in DNA: TGTGCCAGCTCACCACCGGGGAGCGGGAGGGCTCTCCCAGGTCCCAATGAGCAGTTCTTC. Full variable domain (outside the CDR3, taken from reference TRBV18 and TRBJ2-1): NAGVMQNPRHLVRRRGQEARLRCSPMKGHSHVYWYRQLPEEGLKFMVYLQKENIIDESGMPKERFSAEFPKEGPSILRIQQVVRGDSAAYFCASSPPGSGRALPGPNEQFFGPGTRLTVL.

The V gene is TRBV7-3, the J gene TRBJ2-1; 8 bases agree with TRBD1. Germline lookup yields CDR1 SGHTA and CDR2 FQGTGA. The V and J ends lost 5 bases and 1 base, in that order; junction bases with no gene match: 7. CDR3 size: 16 residues. DNA for the CDR3: TGTGCCAGCAGCAAAACGAGGACAGGGTCCTACAATGAGCAGTTCTTC. This sequence encodes CASSKTRTGSYNEQFF.

The rearrangement links TRBV27 to TRBJ2-7; a weak D match, TRBD1 (5 bases). V gave up 6 bases and J gave up 2 bases, with 11 bases separating them. Germline V gene lookup returns CDR1 MNHEY and CDR2 SMNVEV (reference sequence). CDR3 length: 13 residues. The CDR3 DNA follows: TGTGCCAGCAGACTTACAGGCACCTACGAGCAGTACTTC. Translation: CASRLTGTYEQYF.

V gene TRBV6-1 combines with J gene TRBJ2-2; possibly TRBD1 for D (5 bases). Germline V gene lookup returns CDR1 MNHNS and CDR2 SASEGT. The CDR3 extends over 13 amino acids. V was trimmed by 4 bases and J by 5 bases, leaving 8 bases between them. The CDR3 reads CASSGTLTGELFF. The CDR3 DNA follows: TGTGCCAGCAGTGGGACACTTACCGGGGAGCTGTTTTTT.

This clone occurred a few times. This chain uses TRBV11-2 with TRBJ2-3; TRBD1 agrees at 11 bases. The germline gives CDR1 SGHAT, CDR2 FQNNGV. The V gene end was trimmed by 0 bases and the J gene end by 5 bases; junction bases not matched to a gene: 7. The CDR3 runs 17 residues. The CDR3 nucleotides read TGTGCCAGCAGCTTAGAGCTGGACAGGGGGCGTAGAGATACGCAGTATTTT. Its translation is CASSLELDRGRRDTQYF.

This clone came up once. CDR3 sequence reads: CASTLGRQGNQPQHF. In nucleotides, the CDR3 is TGTGCCAGTACCTTGGGGAGACAGGGGAATCAGCCCCAGCATTTT. The chain links TRBV19 to TRBJ1-5; 8 bases are a match to TRBD1. There are 15 residues in the CDR3. After removal of 7 bases from V and 4 bases from J, the junction contained 9 bases not matched to a gene. CDR1 is LNHDA, CDR2 SQIVND, per germline (reference sequence). Complete variable domain (other parts from reference TRBV19 and TRBJ1-5): DGGITQSPKYLFRKEGQNVTLSCEQNLNHDAMYWYRQDPGQGLRLIYYSQIVNDFQKGDIAEGYSVSREKKESFPLTVTSAQKNPTAFYLCASTLGRQGNQPQHFGDGTRLSIL.

CDR3 nucleotides: TGCGCCAGCAGGGAGACAGGCACTGAAGCTTTCTTT. Its protein product is CASRETGTEAFF. The chain uses TRBV10-2 and TRBJ1-1; perhaps TRBD1 as D (6 bases). CDR1 WSHSY and CDR2 SAAADI come from the germline V gene. This CDR3 is 12 amino acids long. V was trimmed by 6 bases and J by 4 bases, leaving 9 bases between them.

The chain joins TRBV2 to TRBJ2-2; weak D call: TRBD1 (6 bases). Trimming shortened V by 4 bases and J by 7 bases, and 16 bases separated the two germline ends. The CDR3 length is 15 residues. The germline gives CDR1 SNHLY, CDR2 FYNNEI. Written as DNA, the CDR3 is TGTGCCAGCAGTGGAATATTTGGGGGACACGGGGAGCTGTTTTTT. Its translation: CASSGIFGGHGELFF.

V usage is TRBV11-3 and J usage is TRBJ2-3; 11 bases map to TRBD2. J lost 4 bases, V lost 4 bases, and 4 bases had no gene match. The CDR3 sequence is 15 residues long. Germline V gives CDR1 SGHNT, CDR2 YENEEA. In DNA form, the CDR3 reads TGTGCCAGCAGCTATGGGACTAGCGGTTCAGATACGCAGTATTTT. It translates to CASSYGTSGSDTQYF.